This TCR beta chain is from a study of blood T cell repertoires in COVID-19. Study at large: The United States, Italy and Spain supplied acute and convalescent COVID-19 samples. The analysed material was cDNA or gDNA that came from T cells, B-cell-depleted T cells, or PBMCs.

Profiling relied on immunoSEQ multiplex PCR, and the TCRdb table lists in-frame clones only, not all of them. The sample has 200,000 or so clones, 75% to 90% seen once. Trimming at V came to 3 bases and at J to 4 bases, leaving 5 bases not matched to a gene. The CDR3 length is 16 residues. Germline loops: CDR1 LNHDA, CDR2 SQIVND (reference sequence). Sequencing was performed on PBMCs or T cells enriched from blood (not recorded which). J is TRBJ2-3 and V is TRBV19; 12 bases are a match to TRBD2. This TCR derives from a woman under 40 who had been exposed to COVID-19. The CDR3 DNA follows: TGTGCCAGTAGTATCAGACTAGCGGGAGAGTCAGATACGCAGTATTTT. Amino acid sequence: CASSIRLAGESDTQYF.